This TCR beta chain was observed in a study of shared clonotypes between healthy human individuals. Overall study findings and caveats: Donors were few, which limited the genetic and exposure-history diversity represented. A handful of donors showed sharing of around 5% of naive CD4 clonotypes. Sampling involved blood alone; tissue repertoires likely differ.

In the sorted-subset replicate PCRs, 150 to 250 ng DNA, some 30,000 T cell genomes, was used. Measured with immunoSEQ multiplex PCR; TCRdb has only the in-frame clones, and not every one. The table shows more than 2 million clones, with approximately 95% occurring only once. Trimming removed 9 bases from V and 3 bases from J; junction bases left unmatched: 6. Germline CDR1 SGHRS, CDR2 YFSETQ. The CDR3 runs 13 residues. This clone is a singleton in its sample. Its antigen is not identified. The source material was naive CD4+ T cells sorted from blood. Subset meaning: CD45RA+ positively selected. The source of this sequence is a man younger than 35 in good health. The chain is built from TRBV5-1 and TRBJ2-3; the match to TRBD1 covers 8 bases. The CDR3 reads CATRTGQTDTQYF. DNA of the CDR3: TGCGCCACCCGGACAGGGCAGACAGATACGCAGTATTTT.